This T cell receptor beta chain was sequenced in a study of regulatory T cells in long-lasting Graves disease. CDR1 is MNHEY, CDR2 SVGEGT, per germline. The CDR3 totals 18 residues. The V and J ends lost 0 bases and 1 base respectively, with 18 bases between them. As to time point: newly diagnosed GD, antithyroid drugs for less than 3 months. PBMC-derived RNA was used for the TCR library. Building the TCR beta libraries relied on iRepertoire HTBI primers, and CDR3 regions underwent Arm-PCR. Via MiXCR, TCRdb re-called the multiplex PCR reads, giving one row per CDR3 protein. The repertoire consists of roughly 530,000 distinct CDR3 sequences, with more than 15% occurring once and the leading ten covering roughly 25%. This same sample was also part of a study on T cells in Graves' hyperthyroidism and ophthalmopathy. Per that paper: The diagnoses drew upon clinical symptoms, serum thyroxine and TRAb, thyroid ultrasound and orbital computed tomography. Most thyroid-expanded clonotypes above 0.001 were also found in blood. Ophthalmopathy prediction by the model preceded onset by a median approximately six months.

Sample: peripheral blood mononuclear cells (PBMCs), taken at new diagnosis, from a patient treated with antithyroid drugs. The chain links TRBV6-2 or TRBV6-3 to TRBJ2-5; weak D call: TRBD1 (6 bases). The origin of this receptor is a woman aged 35-65 years with Graves disease. The CDR3 DNA sequence: TGTGCCAGCAGTTACTCGAAAATACCCGGGACACTCCAAGAGACCCAGTACTTC. This gives the protein CASSYSKIPGTLQETQYF.